The next 32 T cell receptor beta chains were all read from a single sample in a study of control samples from healthy donors and cancer patients. The protocol was immunoSEQ multiplex PCR, while the TCRdb copy is restricted to in-frame clones and leaves out a portion. The sample holds about 180,000 clones, over 85% seen once. Sequencing used blood. The receptor set was obtained from a young man in good health.

This clone was seen many times. The chain links TRBV19 to TRBJ1-5; 7 bases line up with TRBD1. V shed 2 bases, J shed 4 bases, and the junction held 5 bases outside the gene matches. The CDR3 runs to 15 residues. Germline V gives CDR1 LNHDA, CDR2 SQIVND (reference sequence). The CDR3 reads CASSIKDRPNQPQHF. CDR3 bases: TGTGCCAGTAGTATAAAGGACAGGCCGAATCAGCCCCAGCATTTT. The full variable domain, with the rest looked up from reference TRBV19 and TRBJ1-5, is DGGITQSPKYLFRKEGQNVTLSCEQNLNHDAMYWYRQDPGQGLRLIYYSQIVNDFQKGDIAEGYSVSREKKESFPLTVTSAQKNPTAFYLCASSIKDRPNQPQHFGDGTRLSIL.

The gene calls are TRBV12-3 or TRBV12-4 and TRBJ2-5; D assignment may be TRBD1 or TRBD2 (5 bases each). Trimming removed 10 bases at V and 3 bases at J, with 12 bases between. This CDR3 region has 12 residues. The CDR3: CATRVGEETQYF. The CDR3 DNA reads TGTGCCACCAGGGTGGGGGAAGAGACCCAGTACTTC.

The chain employs TRBV6-5 and TRBJ2-7; D uncertain. The CDR3 is made up of 11 amino acids. CDR1 is MNHEY and CDR2 is SVGAGI in the germline V gene. Trimming removed 5 bases at V and 6 bases at J, with 8 bases between. This CDR3 is CASSTYGEQYF. Here the CDR3 DNA reads TGTGCCAGCAGTACATATGGCGAGCAGTACTTC.

Only one count was recorded for this clone. This sample also contains other DNA sequences that code for the same CDR3. The V call is TRBV12-3 or TRBV12-4, the J call TRBJ2-7; tentative D call: TRBD2 (5 bases). V lost 1 base and J 1 base, leaving 5 bases between the germline ends. The CDR3 contains 13 residues. DNA for the CDR3: TGTGCCAGCAGTTTAGGAGGGTCCTACGAGCAGTACTTC. This encodes CASSLGGSYEQYF.

The V call is TRBV7-9, the J call TRBJ2-5; D possibly matches TRBD1 or TRBD2 (5 bases each). The CDR3 totals 14 residues. CDR1 and CDR2 from the germline V gene are SEHNR and FQNEAQ (reference sequence). V was pared by 3 bases and J by 4 bases, with 12 bases between. The CDR3: CASSFGGVGETQYF. The CDR3 nucleotides read TGTGCCAGCAGCTTTGGGGGAGTAGGAGAGACCCAGTACTTC.

This rearrangement joins TRBV27 to TRBJ1-2; unclear D gene. The CDR3 is 16 residues long. Germline-derived CDR1 and CDR2 are MNHEY and SMNVEV (reference sequence). The V end was cut by 6 bases, the J end by 0 bases, with 17 bases between. The CDR3 region has the DNA TGTGCCAGCAGAGGTATGATTAGCGAAGCTAACTATGGCTACACCTTC. Translated: CASRGMISEANYGYTF.

The rearrangement joins TRBV2 to TRBJ2-7, with 7 bases fitting TRBD2. The V segment lost 2 bases and the J segment 2 bases; nucleotides outside the gene matches: 9. CDR1 SNHLY and CDR2 FYNNEI come from the germline V gene. CDR3 length: 16 residues. The CDR3 nucleotides read TGTGCCAGCAGTGAATGGGGCGGGAGTATCCCCTACGAGCAGTACTTC. Translating it yields CASSEWGGSIPYEQYF.

This chain joins TRBV12-3 or TRBV12-4 and TRBJ2-1; a weak D match, TRBD2 (6 bases). V lost 6 bases and J lost 3, with 9 bases in between. This CDR3 has 13 residues. The CDR3 DNA sequence: TGTGCCAGCAGCCGGGACTTCTACAATGAGCAGTTCTTC. Encoded protein: CASSRDFYNEQFF.

The genes are TRBV6-5 and TRBJ2-7, with 10 bases lining up with TRBD2. The CDR3 covers 16 residues. Per the germline V gene, CDR1 is MNHEY and CDR2 is SVGAGI. The V gene end was trimmed by 2 bases and the J gene end by 5 bases; junction bases not matched to a gene: 9. Written as DNA, the CDR3 is TGTGCCAGCAGTTACCCGGCGAGCGGGGGGGCCCACGAGCAGTACTTC. It translates to CASSYPASGGAHEQYF.

The V gene is TRBV5-4, the J gene TRBJ1-4, with a tentative D call TRBD1 (6 bases). This CDR3 has 14 amino acids. Deletions cut 0 bases from V and 8 bases from J, with 11 bases between. The germline V gene encodes CDR1 SGHNT and CDR2 YYREEE (reference sequence). DNA of the CDR3: TGTGCCAGCAGCTTGGGGGGGGCGAGCGAAAAACTGTTTTTT. As protein: CASSLGGASEKLFF.

J is TRBJ2-3 and V is TRBV24-1, with TRBD1 matching 7 bases. Looked up from germline, CDR1 is KGHDR and CDR2 is SFDVKD. The CDR3 extends over 14 amino acids. Unmatched junction bases numbered 3, after V lost 7 bases and J lost 0 bases. The CDR3 DNA follows: TGTGCCACCAGGGCAGGGGGTAGCACAGATACGCAGTATTTT. Its protein is CATRAGGSTDTQYF.

V is TRBV9 and J is TRBJ2-3; no definite D call. V shed 1 base and J shed 0 bases, with 12 bases lying between them. This CDR3 region has 16 residues. Per germline, CDR1 SGDLS and CDR2 YYNGEE. The CDR3 loop reads CASSVNDKSSTDTQYF. CDR3 in DNA: TGTGCCAGCAGCGTAAACGACAAATCAAGCACAGATACGCAGTATTTT.

The rearrangement uses TRBV2 and TRBJ1-5; D gene ambiguous. CDR1 and CDR2 (germline): SNHLY, FYNNEI. V was shortened by 0 bases and J by 6 bases, with 3 bases between the two germline ends. There are 12 residues in the CDR3. Here the CDR3 reads CASSEAAQPQHF. The CDR3 region has the DNA TGTGCCAGCAGTGAAGCGGCTCAGCCCCAGCATTTT. The complete variable domain, with remaining parts taken from reference TRBV2 and TRBJ1-5, reads EPEVTQTPSHQVTQMGQEVILRCVPISNHLYFYWYRQILGQKVEFLVSFYNNEISEKSEIFDDQFSVERPDGSNFTLKIRSTKLEDSAMYFCASSEAAQPQHFGDGTRLSIL.

The rearrangement uses TRBV10-2 and TRBJ1-2, with no clear D. V was clipped by 3 bases and J by 0 bases, with 11 bases between them. In germline, CDR1 is WSHSY, CDR2 SAAADI. The CDR3 has 15 amino acids. The CDR3 sequence: CASSDSNRANYGYTF. The CDR3 bases are TGCGCCAGCAGTGACAGCAATAGGGCTAACTATGGCTACACCTTC.

The V call is TRBV9, the J call TRBJ1-3, with a possible D match to TRBD1 (5 bases). The CDR3 has 14 amino acids. Per germline, CDR1 SGDLS and CDR2 YYNGEE. Trimming left V 4 bases short and J 8 bases short, with 16 bases between. In nucleotides, the CDR3 is TGTGCCAGCAGCCGCGACAGTGCCCGGGACACCATATATTTT. This gives the protein CASSRDSARDTIYF.

This clone was seen only once. The V gene is TRBV9, the J gene TRBJ2-3, with unresolved D. V dropped 4 bases and J dropped 1 base, with 10 bases sitting between them. The length of the CDR3 is 14 residues. Looked up from germline, CDR1 is SGDLS and CDR2 is YYNGEE. CDR3 sequence (DNA): TGTGCCAGCAGCCCCCGTCTAGGCACAGATACGCAGTATTTT. It encodes CASSPRLGTDTQYF.

This clone came up once. CDR3 DNA: TGTGCCTGGGTGGGGGACAGGGGGCGACGTGGCTACACCTTC. Residues: CAWVGDRGRRGYTF. The rearrangement links TRBV30 to TRBJ1-2; TRBD1 aligns across 12 bases. The CDR3 length is 14 residues. Per the germline V gene, CDR1 is GTSNPN and CDR2 is SVGIG (reference sequence). V lost 5 bases and J lost 7; bases outside the gene matches: 8.

This clone appeared many times. The chain joins TRBV3-1 (or the pseudogene TRBV3-2) to TRBJ2-1, with TRBD2 matching 10 bases. The CDR3 consists of 17 residues. Trimming at V came to 4 bases and at J to 5 bases, leaving 11 bases not matched to a gene. CDR1 and CDR2 from the germline V gene are LGHDT and YNNKEL (reference sequence). CDR3 sequence: CASSPRQRGGRNNEQFF. The CDR3 DNA reads as TGTGCCAGCAGCCCACGGCAGCGGGGGGGCCGGAACAATGAGCAGTTCTTC.

V and J are TRBV2 and TRBJ1-2, with a weak D call TRBD1 (5 bases). The germline V gene has CDR1 SNHLY and CDR2 FYNNEI. The CDR3 spans 11 residues. V was cut by 6 bases and J by 10 bases, with 12 bases left in between. CDR3 protein: CASRAGLDYTF. CDR3 nucleotide sequence: TGTGCCAGCAGAGCAGGGCTTGACTACACCTTC.

The chain couples TRBV6-5 to TRBJ2-5, with 7 positions matching TRBD2. Trimming cost V 7 bases and J 2 bases; bases outside gene matches: 4. This CDR3 has 13 amino acids. Germline V gives CDR1 MNHEY, CDR2 SVGAGI. DNA for the CDR3: TGTGCCAGCACCCTAGCGGAACAAGAGACCCAGTACTTC. Its translation: CASTLAEQETQYF.

The J gene is TRBJ2-3, the V gene TRBV7-8; TRBD2 matches 11 bases. With 5 bases clipped from V and 5 bases from J, the junction kept 6 bases outside the gene matches. This CDR3 contains 15 residues. In germline, CDR1 is SGHVS, CDR2 FQNEAQ. The CDR3 DNA follows: TGTGCCAGCAGCCTGACTAGCGGGAAGAAAGATACGCAGTATTTT. It yields the protein CASSLTSGKKDTQYF.

V is TRBV9 and J is TRBJ2-2, with 8 bases lining up with TRBD2. With 3 bases clipped from V and 6 bases from J, the junction kept 7 bases outside the gene matches. CDR1 and CDR2 from the germline V gene are SGDLS and YYNGEE. CDR3 length: 15 amino acids. CDR3 loop: CASSASGWGAGELFF. The CDR3 DNA is TGTGCCAGCAGCGCTAGCGGGTGGGGAGCCGGGGAGCTGTTTTTT.

This clone appeared a single time. The rearrangement links TRBV7-9 to TRBJ2-1, with 10 bases fitting TRBD2. The V and J ends lost 4 bases and 5 bases, in that order; junction bases with no gene match: 5. The germline V gene has CDR1 SEHNR and CDR2 FQNEAQ (reference sequence). CDR3 length: 15 residues. In DNA form, the CDR3 reads TGTGCCAGCAGCTCCGGACTAGCGGCCGACAATGAGCAGTTCTTC. Amino acids: CASSSGLAADNEQFF.

The gene calls are TRBV21-1 and TRBJ1-1. TRBV21-1 is a pseudogene locus. The CDR3 extends over 15 amino acids. The CDR3 DNA is TGTGCCAGCAGCAAGGGGGGGAAGGGGAGAACTGAAGCTTTCTTT. It translates to CASSKGGKGRTEAFF.

The chain joins TRBV19 to TRBJ2-2; D is undetermined. This CDR3 spans 15 amino acids. Trimming pared 3 bases from V and 4 bases from J, leaving 12 bases between. Per germline, CDR1 LNHDA and CDR2 SQIVND (reference sequence). For the CDR3, the DNA is TGTGCCAGTAGTATGACGGGTTCCACCACCGGGGAGCTGTTTTTT. Protein sequence: CASSMTGSTTGELFF.

In its sample, this clone was seen once. The rearrangement joins TRBV6-5 to TRBJ1-5, with D possibly TRBD1 on 5 matching bases. Between the trimmed V and J ends, which lost 5 bases and 6 bases, there was a span of 11 bases. The CDR3 loop spans 13 amino acids. The germline gives CDR1 MNHEY, CDR2 SVGAGI. CDR3 sequence: CASSRDFTQPQHF. The CDR3 DNA sequence: TGTGCCAGCAGTCGGGACTTCACTCAGCCCCAGCATTTT.

This sequence joins TRBV5-4 and TRBJ1-4, with D perhaps TRBD1 (5 bases). The CDR3 is 15 amino acids. The germline V gene has CDR1 SGHNT and CDR2 YYREEE (reference sequence). Trimming took 4 bases from V and 2 from J, leaving 12 bases between them. In DNA, the CDR3 is TGTGCCAGCAGCCCAGGGTTAGGCACTAATGAAAAACTGTTTTTT. Amino acids: CASSPGLGTNEKLFF.

The genes are TRBV13 and TRBJ1-1, with D maybe TRBD1 (6 bases). The germline V gene encodes CDR1 PRHDT and CDR2 FYEKMQ (reference sequence). The CDR3 length is 16 residues. V lost 0 bases and J 0 bases, leaving 11 bases between the germline ends. The CDR3 region has the DNA TGTGCCAGCAGCTTAGGACAGGGATTCATGAACACTGAAGCTTTCTTT. This encodes CASSLGQGFMNTEAFF. The whole variable domain, remainder taken from reference TRBV13 and TRBJ1-1, is AAGVIQSPRHLIKEKRETATLKCYPIPRHDTVYWYQQGPGQDPQFLISFYEKMQSDKGSIPDRFSAQQFSDYHSELNMSSLELGDSALYFCASSLGQGFMNTEAFFGQGTRLTVV.

This clone has a handful of counts. The CDR3 sequence: CASSPLTGEKLFF. Here the CDR3 DNA reads TGTGCCAGCAGTCCTTTGACAGGCGAAAAACTGTTTTTT. V is TRBV12-3 or TRBV12-4 and J is TRBJ1-4; D may be TRBD1 (6 bases). Trimming took 5 bases from V and 8 from J, leaving 12 bases between them. The CDR3 extends over 13 amino acids.

The J gene is TRBJ1-1, the V gene TRBV5-1; no definite D call. V was cut by 2 bases and J by 1 base, with 9 bases left in between. CDR3 length: 14 amino acids. Germline CDR1 is SGHRS and CDR2 is YFSETQ. The CDR3 region has the DNA TGCGCCAGCAGCTTTCAGGTTCCGAACACTGAAGCTTTCTTT. Encoded protein: CASSFQVPNTEAFF.

The V gene is TRBV6-1, the J gene TRBJ2-3; weak D call: TRBD1 (5 bases). Germline V gene data show CDR1 as MNHNS and CDR2 as SASEGT. This CDR3 contains 12 residues. Trimming left V 2 bases short and J 6 bases short, with 6 bases between. The CDR3 sequence: CASSEKGDTQYF. In DNA form, the CDR3 reads TGTGCCAGCAGTGAAAAGGGGGATACGCAGTATTTT.

CDR3 DNA sequence: TGTGCCAGTAGGGGGAGGGCCGGAGAGACCCAGTACTTC. Translated: CASRGRAGETQYF. This chain connects TRBV19 to TRBJ2-5; 7 bases line up with TRBD2. Per the germline V gene, CDR1 is LNHDA and CDR2 is SQIVND (reference sequence). This CDR3 spans 13 amino acids. J gave up 4 bases and V 6 bases, and 5 bases lay outside the gene matches.